The sequence of this T cell receptor (beta chain) was determined in a study of Graves' ophthalmopathy and Graves' hyperthyroidism. Concerning this clonotype: Its cognate antigen is unknown.

CDR1 and CDR2 from the germline V gene are MNHNS and SASEGT. V gave up 3 bases and J gave up 4 bases; unmatched junction bases: 7. This CDR3 is built from 15 residues. Transcripts of RNA were the source for amplifying TCR beta CDR3 regions. First-round RT-PCR used HTBI primers; second-round multiplex PCR followed. TCRdb re-called the multiplex PCR reads through MiXCR, storing one row per CDR3 protein. The data hold 650,000 to 900,000 distinct CDR3 sequences, with roughly two fifths observed a single time. The authors isolated PBMCs from around 10 ml of fresh peripheral blood. Whole-study results and caveats: Ophthalmopathy was separated from stable hyperthyroidism by a 13-signature model with roughly 91% sensitivity and around 81% specificity. The blood repertoire also included most expanded thyroid clonotypes above 0.001 frequency. The model reached around 70% sensitivity and roughly 72% specificity for predicting ophthalmopathy progression.

The sample consisted of peripheral blood. The V and J genes are TRBV6-1 and TRBJ2-5, with 8 positions matching TRBD1. This receptor was obtained from an adult man with Graves' ophthalmopathy. The CDR3 reads CASSDGQGGGETQYF. DNA of the CDR3: TGTGCCAGCAGTGACGGACAGGGTGGGGGAGAGACCCAGTACTTC.